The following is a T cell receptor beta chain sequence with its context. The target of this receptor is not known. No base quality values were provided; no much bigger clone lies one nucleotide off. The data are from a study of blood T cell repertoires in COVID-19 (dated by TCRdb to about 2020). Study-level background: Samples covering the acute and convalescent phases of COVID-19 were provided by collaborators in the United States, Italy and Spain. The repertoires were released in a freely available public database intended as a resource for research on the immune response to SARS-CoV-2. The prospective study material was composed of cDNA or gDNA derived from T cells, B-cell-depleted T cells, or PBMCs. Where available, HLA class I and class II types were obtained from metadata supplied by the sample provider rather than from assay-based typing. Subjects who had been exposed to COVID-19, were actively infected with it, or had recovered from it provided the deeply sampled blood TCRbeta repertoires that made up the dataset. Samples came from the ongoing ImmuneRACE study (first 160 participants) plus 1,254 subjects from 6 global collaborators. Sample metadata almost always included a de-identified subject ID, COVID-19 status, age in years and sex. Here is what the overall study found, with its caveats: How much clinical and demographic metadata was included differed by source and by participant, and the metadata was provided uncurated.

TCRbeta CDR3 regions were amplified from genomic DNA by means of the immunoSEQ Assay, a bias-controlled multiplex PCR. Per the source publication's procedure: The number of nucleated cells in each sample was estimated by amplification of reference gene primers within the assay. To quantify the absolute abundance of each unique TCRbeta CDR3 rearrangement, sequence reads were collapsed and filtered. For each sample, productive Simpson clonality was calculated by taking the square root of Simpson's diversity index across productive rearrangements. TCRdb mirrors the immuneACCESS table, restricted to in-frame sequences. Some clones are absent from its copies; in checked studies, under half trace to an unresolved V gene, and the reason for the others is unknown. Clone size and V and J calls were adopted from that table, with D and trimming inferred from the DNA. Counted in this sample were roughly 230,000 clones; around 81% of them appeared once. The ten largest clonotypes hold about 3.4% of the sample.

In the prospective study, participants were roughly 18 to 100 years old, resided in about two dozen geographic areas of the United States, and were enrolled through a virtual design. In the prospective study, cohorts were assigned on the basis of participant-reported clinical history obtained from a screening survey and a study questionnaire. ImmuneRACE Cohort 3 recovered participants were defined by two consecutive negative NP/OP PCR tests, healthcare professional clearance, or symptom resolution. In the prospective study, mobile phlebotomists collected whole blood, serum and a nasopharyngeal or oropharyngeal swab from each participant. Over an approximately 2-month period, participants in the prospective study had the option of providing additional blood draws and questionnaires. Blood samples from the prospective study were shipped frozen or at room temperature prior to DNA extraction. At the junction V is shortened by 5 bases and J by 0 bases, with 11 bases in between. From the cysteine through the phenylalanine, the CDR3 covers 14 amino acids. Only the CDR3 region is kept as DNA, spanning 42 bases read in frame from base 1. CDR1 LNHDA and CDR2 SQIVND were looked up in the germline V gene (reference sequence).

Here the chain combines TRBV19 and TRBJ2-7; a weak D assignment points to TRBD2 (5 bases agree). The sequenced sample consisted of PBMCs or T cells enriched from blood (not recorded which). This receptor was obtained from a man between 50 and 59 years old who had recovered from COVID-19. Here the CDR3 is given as CASSVGALSYEQYF. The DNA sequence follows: TGTGCCAGTAGTGTGGGAGCGCTCTCCTACGAGCAGTACTTC.